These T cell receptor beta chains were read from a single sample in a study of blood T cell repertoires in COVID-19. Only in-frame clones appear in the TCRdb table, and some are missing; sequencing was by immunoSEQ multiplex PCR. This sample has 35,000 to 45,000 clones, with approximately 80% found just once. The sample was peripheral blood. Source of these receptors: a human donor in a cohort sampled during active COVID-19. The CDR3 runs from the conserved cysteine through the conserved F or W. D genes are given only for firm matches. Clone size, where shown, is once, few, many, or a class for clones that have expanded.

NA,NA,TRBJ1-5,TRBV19,TGTGCCAGTAGTACCGTGACAGCTAGCAATCAGCCCCAGCATTTT,CASSTVTASNQPQHF
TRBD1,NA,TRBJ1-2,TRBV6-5,TGTGCCAGCGCTGGACAGGGGCAGTATGGCTACACCTTC,CASAGQGQYGYTF
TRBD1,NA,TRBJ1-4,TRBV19,TGTGCCAGTACGGACAGGACAGGATCAACTAATGAAAAACTGTTTTTT,CASTDRTGSTNEKLFF
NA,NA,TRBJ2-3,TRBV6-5,TGTGCCAGCAGTTACGGTGGGAGTAATGCAGATACGCAGTATTTT,CASSYGGSNADTQYF
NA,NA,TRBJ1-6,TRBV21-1,TGTGCCAGCAGCAAGACCAGGACCAGGGGGCAGTCCTATAATTCACCCCTCCACTTT,CASSKTRTRGQSYNSPLHF
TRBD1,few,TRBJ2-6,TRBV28,TGTGCCAGCAGATCCGGGACAGGGGGTTTCTCTGGGGCCAACGTCCTGACTTTC,CASRSGTGGFSGANVLTF
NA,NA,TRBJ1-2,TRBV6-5,TGTGCCAGCAGTTACGCTATTCTTAGTGGCTACACCTTC,CASSYAILSGYTF
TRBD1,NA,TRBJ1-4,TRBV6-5,TGTGCCAGTGAGACAGGGTCCACTAATGAAAAACTGTTTTTT,CASETGSTNEKLFF
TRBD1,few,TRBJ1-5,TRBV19,TGTGCCAGTAGTCGGACAGGGAACGGCGATCAGCCCCAGCATTTT,CASSRTGNGDQPQHF
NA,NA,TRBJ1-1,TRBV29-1,TGCAGCGTTGAAGGTTGGGTTCGAGGTAGGGCTTTCTTT,CSVEGWVRGRAFF
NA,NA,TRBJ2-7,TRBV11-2,TGTGCCAGCAGCCCATCAACGGGAGTGGGAGAGCAGTACTTC,CASSPSTGVGEQYF
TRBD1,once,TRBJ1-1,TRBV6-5,TGTGCCAGCACCCGACAGGGTAGCGCTGAAGCTTTCTTT,CASTRQGSAEAFF
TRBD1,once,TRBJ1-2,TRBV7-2,TGTGCCAGCAGCTCCCCAGAGGACAGGTTCTATGGCTACACCTTC,CASSSPEDRFYGYTF
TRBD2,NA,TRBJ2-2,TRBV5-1,TGCGCCAGCAGCTTTAATAGCGGGAGGGCCACCGGGGAGCTGTTTTTT,CASSFNSGRATGELFF
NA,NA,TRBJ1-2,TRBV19,TGTGCCAGTAACTTTGGAGCAGAATCTAACTATGGCTACACCTTC,CASNFGAESNYGYTF
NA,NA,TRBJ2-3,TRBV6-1,TGTGCCAGCAGTGAAGGTGGAGTTTATACGCAGTATTTT,CASSEGGVYTQYF